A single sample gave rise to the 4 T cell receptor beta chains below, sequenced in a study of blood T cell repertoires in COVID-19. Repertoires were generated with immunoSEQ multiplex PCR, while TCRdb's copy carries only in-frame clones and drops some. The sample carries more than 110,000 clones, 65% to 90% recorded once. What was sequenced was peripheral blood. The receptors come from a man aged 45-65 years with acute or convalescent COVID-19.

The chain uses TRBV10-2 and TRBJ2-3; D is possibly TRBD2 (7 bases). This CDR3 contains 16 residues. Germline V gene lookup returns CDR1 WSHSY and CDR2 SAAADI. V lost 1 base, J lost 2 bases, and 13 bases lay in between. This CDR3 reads CASSEWGGLLTDTQYF. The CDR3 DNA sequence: TGCGCCAGCAGTGAGTGGGGGGGGCTCCTCACAGATACGCAGTATTTT.

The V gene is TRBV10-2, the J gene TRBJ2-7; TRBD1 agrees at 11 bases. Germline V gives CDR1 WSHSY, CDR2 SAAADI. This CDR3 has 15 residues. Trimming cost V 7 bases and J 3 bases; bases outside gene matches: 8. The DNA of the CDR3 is TGCGCCAGCACTGGGACCGGGACAGGGGGCTACGAGCAGTACTTC. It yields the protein CASTGTGTGGYEQYF.

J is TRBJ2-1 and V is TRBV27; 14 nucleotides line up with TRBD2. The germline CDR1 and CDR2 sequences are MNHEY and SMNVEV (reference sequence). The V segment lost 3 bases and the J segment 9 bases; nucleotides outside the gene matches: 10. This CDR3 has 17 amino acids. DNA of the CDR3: TGTGCCAGCAGTTTGGTCCCGGGACTAGCGGGAGTCTCTGAGCAGTTCTTC. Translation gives CASSLVPGLAGVSEQFF.

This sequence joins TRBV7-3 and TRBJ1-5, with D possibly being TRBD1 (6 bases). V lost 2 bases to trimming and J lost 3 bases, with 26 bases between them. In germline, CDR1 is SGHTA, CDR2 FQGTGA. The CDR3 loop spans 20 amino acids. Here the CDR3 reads CASSLPRRSGEVPPNQPQHF. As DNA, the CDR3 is TGTGCCAGCAGCTTACCGCGACGTTCAGGGGAAGTCCCCCCCAATCAGCCCCAGCATTTT. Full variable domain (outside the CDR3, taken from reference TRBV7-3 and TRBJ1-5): GAGVSQTPSNKVTEKGKYVELRCDPISGHTALYWYRQSLGQGPEFLIYFQGTGAADDSGLPNDRFFAVRPEGSVSTLKIQRTERGDSAVYLCASSLPRRSGEVPPNQPQHFGDGTRLSIL.